This T cell receptor (beta chain) was captured in a study of cytomegalovirus exposure and HLA in healthy donors (dated by TCRdb to about 2017). Regarding the complete study: The roughly 650 repertoires of the first cohort and the 95 to 150 validation repertoires were produced on the same platform, according to a later analysis. Besides the first cohort of about 730 subjects, a separate validation cohort made up of some 110 different subjects was used. The study aimed to test whether signatures of past pathogen exposure could be identified by cataloging public T cell receptors. High-throughput TCR immunosequencing, statistical association of individual TCRs with disease status, and machine learning were combined to predict cytomegalovirus infection status.

Separate from the approximately 690-subject first cohort, the validation cohort of roughly 110 subjects was the group to which the donors belonged. To note about this clone: The specificity of this receptor is unknown. Qualities for individual bases were not recorded, and no much larger clone is one base off.

Overall study results and their limits: In both the original and validation cohorts, the classifier was reported to diagnose cytomegalovirus status with high specificity and sensitivity. A later analysis found that TCRs clustered in the first cohort also tended to co-occur in the 120 validation repertoires, with 94% of cluster scores above 0. The study listed around 160 TCR beta chains as associated with cytomegalovirus. A few of the identified cytomegalovirus-associated TCR beta chains were confirmed in vitro to be specific for cytomegalovirus antigens. Across donors, most TCR sequences were observed very rarely, whereas some public TCRs were present in many individuals. It was suggested by the authors that the approach could potentially be generalized to other disease states and immunological phenotypes. All 120 or so repertoires were used to score co-occurrence in the validation cohort in a later analysis, because that analysis had no HLA typing for the cohort.

The library was made by the immunoSEQ multiplex PCR assay. The original methods were these. To diagnose cytomegalovirus status from the catalog of TCR beta chain sequences, a statistical classification framework was built. What TCRdb holds here is the immuneACCESS table cut down to in-frame rearrangements. Part of the clones is not present; checked against another copy, under half of the missing clones reflect an unresolved V gene, and the others are unexplained. V, J and clone size are those of that table, while D and trimming were read from the DNA. The sample has 150,000 to 200,000 clones on record, around 92% of them singletons. The top ten hold more than 3.5% of the sample. V and J are truncated by 1 base and 8 bases respectively, leaving an intervening sequence of 8 bases. The germline V gene yields MDHEN for CDR1 and SYDVKM for CDR2. The CDR3 runs 13 amino acids, cysteine and phenylalanine included. CDR3 DNA is the only sequence kept; it has 39 bases, read in frame from the first base.

The chain was built from TRBV28 and TRBJ2-2, with the D gene not confidently named. The receptor was derived from a man between 18 and 29 years old in good health and CMV-seropositive. Sequenced: PBMCs. The CDR3 here reads CASSLYPRGELFF. The nucleotide sequence is TGTGCCAGCAGTTTATATCCCAGGGGGGAGCTGTTTTTT.